These 21 T cell receptor beta chains originate from one sample sequenced in a study of glioma-infiltrating T cells after dendritic cell vaccination. The protocol was immunoSEQ multiplex PCR, while the TCRdb copy is restricted to in-frame clones and leaves out a portion. The sample lists under 100,000 clones; more than 75% were seen once. The sample in question was blood, obtained before dendritic cell vaccination. The receptors were gathered from a human donor with glioblastoma.

The chain links TRBV6-1 to TRBJ2-7; 12 bases are shared with TRBD2. This CDR3 contains 16 residues. V trimming: 2 bases; J trimming: 4 bases; junction bases outside the gene matches: 6. The germline V gene has CDR1 MNHNS and CDR2 SASEGT. CDR3 in amino acids: CASSESLAGGSYEQYF. As DNA, the CDR3 is TGTGCCAGCAGTGAAAGCCTAGCGGGAGGGTCGTACGAGCAGTACTTC.

The V call is TRBV5-6, the J call TRBJ2-7; D gene ambiguous. Germline V gives CDR1 SGHDT, CDR2 YYEEEE. The CDR3 covers 18 residues. Trimming shortened V by 8 bases and J by 2 bases, and 29 bases separated the two germline ends. The CDR3 nucleotides are TGTGCCAGACGACCGACAATCCCATCAGTTTCAGTCCCCTACGAGCAGTACTTC. Translation: CARRPTIPSVSVPYEQYF.

The J gene is TRBJ2-7, the V gene TRBV19; 7 nucleotides match TRBD1. The junction had 8 bases not matched to a gene; V was cut back by 6 bases and J by 6 bases. Germline-derived CDR1 and CDR2 are LNHDA and SQIVND (reference sequence). The CDR3 is 13 amino acids. In DNA form, the CDR3 reads TGTGCCAGTAGCCCGACAGGGTCGGTCGAGCAGTACTTC. It encodes CASSPTGSVEQYF.

The V call is TRBV4-3, the J call TRBJ2-7; tentative D call: TRBD2 (5 bases). The germline V gene encodes CDR1 LGHNA and CDR2 YSLEER. The V end was cut by 1 base, the J end by 4 bases, with 14 bases between. The CDR3 totals 15 residues. As DNA, the CDR3 is TGCGCCAGCAGCCAAGGCGCTATAGGCGGGTACGAGCAGTACTTC. Translation gives CASSQGAIGGYEQYF.

The rearrangement joins TRBV30 to TRBJ2-7; D possibly corresponds to TRBD2 (5 bases). From germline, CDR1 is GTSNPN and CDR2 SVGIG (reference sequence). The CDR3 length is 13 residues. V lost 7 bases to trimming and J lost 4 bases, with 17 bases between them. CDR3 coding DNA: TGTGCCTCTATGACTACGGGTGGGTACGAGCAGTACTTC. This codes for CASMTTGGYEQYF.

The chain carries TRBV6-6 and TRBJ2-3; possible D gene TRBD2, 6 bases. The CDR3 runs to 15 residues. The V end was cut by 2 bases, the J end by 1 base, with 10 bases between. Per the germline V gene, CDR1 is MNHNY and CDR2 is SVGAGI (reference sequence). CDR3: CASSYGTPGTDTQYF. CDR3 DNA sequence: TGTGCCAGCAGTTACGGGACTCCCGGCACAGATACGCAGTATTTT.

This chain uses TRBV5-1 with TRBJ1-6; no clear D gene. Germline CDR1 and CDR2: SGHRS and YFSETQ. V gave up 2 bases and J gave up 14 bases, with 14 bases separating them. The CDR3 length is 13 residues. The CDR3: CASSFEFRQTLHF. The CDR3 nucleotides read TGCGCCAGCAGCTTCGAATTCCGACAAACCCTCCACTTT.

V and J are TRBV18 and TRBJ1-1; D is undetermined. The V gene lost 1 base and the J gene lost 5 bases, with 11 bases spanning the gap. This CDR3 spans 14 amino acids. CDR1 KGHSH and CDR2 LQKENI come from the germline V gene. CDR3 nucleotides: TGTGCCAGCTCACCACGAGCAGGTGGGACTGAAGCTTTCTTT. This encodes CASSPRAGGTEAFF.

The chain combines TRBV19 with TRBJ2-2, with D perhaps TRBD2 (6 bases). The germline CDR1 and CDR2 sequences are LNHDA and SQIVND (reference sequence). V shed 4 bases and J shed 4 bases, with 7 bases lying between them. The CDR3 consists of 13 residues. CDR3 sequence reads: CASSRTITGELFF. The CDR3 coding sequence is TGTGCCAGTAGTAGGACTATCACCGGGGAGCTGTTTTTT.

The CDR3 spells CASRPEGLGTEAFF. CDR3 nucleotide sequence: TGCGCCAGCAGGCCTGAGGGTCTTGGCACTGAAGCTTTCTTT. The chain employs TRBV10-1 and TRBJ1-1; no definite D call. From germline, CDR1 is WNHNN and CDR2 SYGVQD (reference sequence). The CDR3 has 14 amino acids. V dropped 6 bases and J dropped 4 bases, with 15 bases sitting between them.

The gene calls are TRBV6-6 and TRBJ2-3; 7 positions agree with TRBD1. CDR3 length: 16 residues. From germline, CDR1 is MNHNY and CDR2 SVGAGI (reference sequence). After removal of 5 bases from V and 2 bases from J, the junction contained 10 bases not matched to a gene. The CDR3 here is CASSLPGTEPTDTQYF. CDR3 in DNA: TGTGCCAGCAGTCTGCCTGGGACAGAGCCCACAGATACGCAGTATTTT.

V usage is TRBV5-1 and J usage is TRBJ2-7; TRBD2 aligns across 10 bases. V shed 0 bases, J shed 2 bases, and the junction held 5 bases outside the gene matches. Germline CDR1 reads SGHRS; CDR2 reads YFSETQ. The CDR3 loop spans 16 amino acids. The DNA for the CDR3 is TGCGCCAGCAGCTTGGGTACTAGCGGGGCCGCCTACGAGCAGTACTTC. Protein: CASSLGTSGAAYEQYF. Looking up the rest from reference TRBV5-1 and TRBJ2-7 gives the full variable domain: KAGVTQTPRYLIKTRGQQVTLSCSPISGHRSVSWYQQTPGQGLQFLFEYFSETQRNKGNFPGRFSGRQFSNSRSEMNVSTLELGDSALYLCASSLGTSGAAYEQYFGPGTRLTVT.

J is TRBJ1-1 and V is TRBV6-5, with D perhaps TRBD1 (5 bases). CDR1 MNHEY and CDR2 SVGAGI come from the germline V gene. The CDR3 length is 14 residues. Trimming took off 2 bases at V and 5 bases at J, with 12 bases between the two ends. In DNA form, the CDR3 reads TGTGCCAGCAGTTACGGGGGGGGGAGGACTGAAGCTTTCTTT. Its translation is CASSYGGGRTEAFF.

The rearrangement uses TRBV7-9 and TRBJ2-7; 7 positions agree with TRBD1. This CDR3 is 14 amino acids long. The V segment lost 2 bases and the J segment 5 bases; nucleotides outside the gene matches: 6. Germline CDR1 is SEHNR and CDR2 is FQNEAQ (reference sequence). The CDR3 region is CASSLRDREHEQYF. CDR3 bases: TGTGCCAGCAGCTTAAGAGACAGGGAACACGAGCAGTACTTC.

This sequence joins TRBV2 and TRBJ1-5; no reliable D call. The V gene's germline CDR1 is SNHLY and CDR2 FYNNEI. Trimming pared 5 bases from V and 4 bases from J, leaving 9 bases between. This CDR3 spans 13 amino acids. The CDR3 coding sequence is TGTGCCAGCAGTTGGGGAGGAAATCAGCCCCAGCATTTT. This codes for CASSWGGNQPQHF.

The gene calls are TRBV5-8 and TRBJ2-1, with 9 bases lining up with TRBD2. Germline-derived CDR1 and CDR2 are SGHTS and YDEGEE. Trimming cost V 4 bases and J 0 bases; bases outside gene matches: 11. CDR3 size: 18 residues. The chain's CDR3 is CASSPTSGFLSSYNEQFF. The DNA for the CDR3 is TGTGCCAGCAGCCCTACTAGCGGGTTCCTCAGCTCCTACAATGAGCAGTTCTTC.

The chain couples TRBV6-5 to TRBJ1-1, with D possibly TRBD1 on 5 matching bases. Trimming pared 6 bases from V and 7 bases from J, leaving 15 bases between. CDR3 length: 13 amino acids. The germline gives CDR1 MNHEY, CDR2 SVGAGI. This chain's CDR3 is CASSPDKGLEAFF. The CDR3 nucleotides are TGTGCCAGCAGCCCGGACAAGGGGCTTGAAGCTTTCTTT.

The chain joins TRBV19 to TRBJ2-1, with D perhaps TRBD2 (6 bases). Germline CDR1 reads LNHDA; CDR2 reads SQIVND (reference sequence). The CDR3 spans 11 residues. Trimming cost V 6 bases and J 9 bases, with 9 bases left between them. CDR3 region: CASREGSEQFF. DNA of the CDR3: TGTGCCAGTAGGGAGGGGAGTGAGCAGTTCTTC.

To note about this clone: The same CDR3 arises from other DNA sequences in this sample as well. The chain has TRBV5-1 and TRBJ2-5, with 9 bases aligning to TRBD2. The CDR3 length is 14 residues. V was pared by 5 bases and J by 2 bases, with 4 bases of the junction left unmatched. CDR1 is SGHRS and CDR2 is YFSETQ in the germline V gene. The DNA of the CDR3 is TGCGCCAGCAGTCTTAGCGGGGGACAAGAGACCCAGTACTTC. Translated, it gives CASSLSGGQETQYF. Drawing the rest from reference TRBV5-1 and TRBJ2-5, the complete variable domain is KAGVTQTPRYLIKTRGQQVTLSCSPISGHRSVSWYQQTPGQGLQFLFEYFSETQRNKGNFPGRFSGRQFSNSRSEMNVSTLELGDSALYLCASSLSGGQETQYFGPGTRLLVL.

The chain has TRBV7-6 and TRBJ1-1; 8 bases map to TRBD1. The CDR3 runs to 14 residues. Trimming removed 4 bases from V and 6 bases from J; junction bases left unmatched: 7. Germline V lookup: CDR1 SGHVS, CDR2 FNYEAQ. The DNA of the CDR3 is TGTGCCAGCAGCTCCCGGACAGGGTTTTCTGAAGCTTTCTTT. Translating gives CASSSRTGFSEAFF.

The chain combines TRBV10-2 with TRBJ1-1, with D hard to call. CDR3 length: 11 amino acids. Germline CDR1 WSHSY, CDR2 SAAADI. V lost 7 bases to trimming and J lost 4 bases, with 7 bases between them. The CDR3 nucleotides are TGCGCCAGCACTTGGGCCACTGAAGCTTTCTTT. It translates to CASTWATEAFF.